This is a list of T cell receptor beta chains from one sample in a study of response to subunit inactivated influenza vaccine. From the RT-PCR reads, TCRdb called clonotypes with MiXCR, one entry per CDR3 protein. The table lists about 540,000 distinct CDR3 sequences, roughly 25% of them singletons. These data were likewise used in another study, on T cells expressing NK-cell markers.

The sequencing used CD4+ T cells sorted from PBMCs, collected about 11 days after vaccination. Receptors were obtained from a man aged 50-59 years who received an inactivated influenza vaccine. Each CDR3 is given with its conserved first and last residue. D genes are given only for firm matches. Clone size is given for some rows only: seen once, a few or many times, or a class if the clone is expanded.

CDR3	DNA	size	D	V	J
CAWSVRGGNQPQHF	TGTGCCTGGAGTGTGAGGGGCGGGAATCAGCCCCAGCATTTT	few	.	TRBV30	TRBJ1-5
CASSLIREGLWTDTQYF	TGTGCCAGCAGCTTAATCCGGGAGGGCCTGTGGACAGATACGCAGTATTTT	once	TRBD2	TRBV7-2	TRBJ2-3
CAISGDGYEQYF	TGTGCCATCAGCGGGGACGGGTACGAGCAGTACTTC	.	.	TRBV10-3	TRBJ2-7
CASSLSGQMNYGYTF	TGTGCCAGCAGCTTGTCGGGACAGATGAACTATGGCTACACCTTC	few	TRBD1	TRBV7-2	TRBJ1-2
CASRRGGSSRDEQFF	TGTGCCAGCCGACGGGGGGGCAGTAGTAGGGATGAGCAGTTCTTC	.	TRBD2	TRBV6-1	TRBJ2-1
CASSNRQGDSGKLFF	TGTGCCAGCAGCAATCGACAGGGCGATTCGGGAAAACTGTTTTTT	.	TRBD1	TRBV7-2	TRBJ1-4
CASSAGPLEQYF	TGTGCCAGCAGCGCGGGACCCCTCGAGCAGTACTTC	once	.	TRBV7-9	TRBJ2-7
CSAKTVNTEAFF	TGCAGTGCTAAAACAGTGAACACTGAAGCTTTCTTT	.	.	TRBV20-1	TRBJ1-1
CASSLGPGVYGYTF	TGTGCCAGCAGTTTGGGTCCCGGGGTCTATGGCTACACCTTC	few	.	TRBV12-3/TRBV12-4	TRBJ1-2
CASIFIPDLTQETQYF	TGTGCCAGCATATTCATCCCAGACCTCACCCAAGAGACCCAGTACTTC	.	.	TRBV27	TRBJ2-5
CASSTSLTGDTQYF	TGTGCCAGCAGCACCTCTTTGACAGGGGATACGCAGTATTTT	.	TRBD1	TRBV9	TRBJ2-3
CASSSIWPESSYNEQFF	TGCGCCAGCAGCTCGATTTGGCCGGAGAGCTCCTACAATGAGCAGTTCTTC	.	.	TRBV5-1	TRBJ2-1
CASSTVMRSYNEQFF	TGTGCCAGCAGTACCGTGATGCGCTCCTACAATGAGCAGTTCTTC	.	.	TRBV28	TRBJ2-1
CASSQRRQYNEQFF	TGTGCCAGCAGCCAACGTCGACAGTACAATGAGCAGTTCTTC	.	.	TRBV3-1	TRBJ2-1
CASRGQNQETQYF	TGTGCCAGCAGAGGCCAGAACCAAGAGACCCAGTACTTC	many	.	TRBV12-3/TRBV12-4	TRBJ2-5
CASSKTGPGQNTGELFF	TGTGCCAGCAGCAAAACGGGCCCGGGACAGAACACCGGGGAGCTGTTTTTT	.	.	TRBV21-1	TRBJ2-2
CASSSPDRYTEAFF	TGCGCCAGCAGCTCCCCGGACCGATACACTGAAGCTTTCTTT	.	.	TRBV5-1	TRBJ1-1
CSAAHTEGASFYEQFF	TGCAGTGCTGCCCATACCGAGGGAGCCAGTTTCTATGAGCAGTTCTTC	.	.	TRBV20-1	TRBJ2-1
CASSWVSDRVNTGELFF	TGTGCCAGCAGTTGGGTTTCGGACAGGGTCAACACCGGGGAGCTGTTTTTT	.	TRBD1	TRBV12-3/TRBV12-4	TRBJ2-2
CASRSTSGFSYEQYF	TGCGCCAGCAGAAGTACTAGCGGCTTCTCCTACGAGCAGTACTTC	few	TRBD2	TRBV5-1	TRBJ2-7
CASSKGQDLAYEQYF	TGTGCCAGTAGTAAGGGACAGGACCTTGCCTACGAGCAGTACTTC	.	TRBD1	TRBV19	TRBJ2-7
CASSRQDAGQFF	TGTGCCAGCAGTCGGCAGGATGCCGGGCAGTTCTTC	.	.	TRBV6-5	TRBJ2-1
CASIGSAPMNTEAFF	TGTGCCAGCATAGGGTCCGCTCCTATGAACACTGAAGCTTTCTTT	.	.	TRBV6-1	TRBJ1-1
CASIEAGRNEQFF	TGTGCCAGCATAGAGGCGGGGAGGAATGAGCAGTTCTTC	few	.	TRBV28	TRBJ2-1
CSARRRSGNQPQHF	TGCAGTGCTAGACGACGAAGCGGGAATCAGCCCCAGCATTTT	few	.	TRBV20-1	TRBJ1-5
CAISDRGRDTGELFF	TGTGCCATCAGTGACCGGGGGCGAGACACCGGGGAGCTGTTTTTT	.	.	TRBV10-3	TRBJ2-2
CASSQPGQGYEQYF	TGTGCCAGCAGCCAACCTGGACAGGGCTACGAGCAGTACTTC	.	TRBD1	TRBV3-1	TRBJ2-7
CASRKPSTDTQYF	TGTGCCAGCAGAAAACCCAGCACAGATACGCAGTATTTT	few	.	TRBV6-2/TRBV6-3	TRBJ2-3
CSGWASGRSLYEQYF	TGCAGTGGTTGGGCTAGCGGGAGGAGTCTCTACGAGCAGTACTTC	.	TRBD2	TRBV20-1	TRBJ2-7
CASSPRTSGSRNEQFF	TGTGCCAGCAGCCCACGGACTAGCGGGAGTAGGAATGAGCAGTTCTTC	.	TRBD2	TRBV7-2	TRBJ2-1
CASSQDLGSVQFF	TGTGCCAGCAGCCAAGACCTCGGTAGTGTGCAGTTCTTC	.	.	TRBV14	TRBJ2-1
CASSLASGTGLSQPQHF	TGTGCCAGCAGCTTAGCCTCTGGGACGGGGCTGAGTCAGCCCCAGCATTTT	few	.	TRBV7-8	TRBJ1-5